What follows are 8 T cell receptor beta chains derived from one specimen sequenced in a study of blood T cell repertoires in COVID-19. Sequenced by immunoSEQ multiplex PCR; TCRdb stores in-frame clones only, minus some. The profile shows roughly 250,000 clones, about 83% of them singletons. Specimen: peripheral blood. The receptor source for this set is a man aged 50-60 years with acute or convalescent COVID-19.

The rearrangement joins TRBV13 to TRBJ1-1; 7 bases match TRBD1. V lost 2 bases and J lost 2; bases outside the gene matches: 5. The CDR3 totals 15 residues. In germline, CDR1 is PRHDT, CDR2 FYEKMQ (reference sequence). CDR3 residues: CASSLNNRGNTEAFF. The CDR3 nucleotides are TGTGCCAGCAGCTTAAATAACAGGGGAAACACTGAAGCTTTCTTT.

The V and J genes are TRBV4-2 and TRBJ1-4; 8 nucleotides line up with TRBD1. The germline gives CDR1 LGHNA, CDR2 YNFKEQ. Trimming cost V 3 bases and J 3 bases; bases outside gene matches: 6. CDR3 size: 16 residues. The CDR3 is CASSQGPQGANEKLFF. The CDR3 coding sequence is TGTGCCAGCAGCCAGGGCCCACAGGGGGCTAATGAAAAACTGTTTTTT.

The CDR3 sequence: CASRTIQGMNTEAFF. CDR3 coding DNA: TGTGCCAGCAGGACTATACAGGGCATGAACACTGAAGCTTTCTTT. The chain uses TRBV27 and TRBJ1-1; D may be TRBD1 (6 bases). Trimming left V 6 bases short and J 0 bases short, with 14 bases between. Germline V gene data show CDR1 as MNHEY and CDR2 as SMNVEV (reference sequence). This CDR3 comprises 15 residues.

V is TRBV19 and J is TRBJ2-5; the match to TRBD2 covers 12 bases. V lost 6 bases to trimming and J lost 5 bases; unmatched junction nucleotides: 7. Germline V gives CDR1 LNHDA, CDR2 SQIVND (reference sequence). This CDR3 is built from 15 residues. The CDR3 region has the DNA TGTGCCAGTAGCATGACTAGCGGGAGATCGGAGACCCAGTACTTC. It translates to CASSMTSGRSETQYF.

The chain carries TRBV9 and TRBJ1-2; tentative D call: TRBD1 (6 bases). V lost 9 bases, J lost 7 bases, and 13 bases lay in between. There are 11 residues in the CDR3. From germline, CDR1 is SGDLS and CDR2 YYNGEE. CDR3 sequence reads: CATQGIGGYTF. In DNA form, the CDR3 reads TGTGCCACCCAGGGGATAGGTGGCTACACCTTC.

The CDR3 DNA reads TGTGCCAGCAGCGCCGGGACTAGTCCCTACGAGCAGTACTTC. It specifies CASSAGTSPYEQYF. V usage is TRBV9 and J usage is TRBJ2-7, with 8 bases lining up with TRBD2. The CDR3 runs to 14 residues. Trimming cost V 3 bases and J 2 bases; bases outside gene matches: 4. CDR1 and CDR2 (germline): SGDLS, YYNGEE.

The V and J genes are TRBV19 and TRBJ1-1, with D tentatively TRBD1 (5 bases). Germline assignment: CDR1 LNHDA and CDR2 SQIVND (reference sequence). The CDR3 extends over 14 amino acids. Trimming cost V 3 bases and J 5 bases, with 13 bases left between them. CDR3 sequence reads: CASSIAPQGTEAFF. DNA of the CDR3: TGTGCCAGTAGTATCGCCCCGCAGGGAACTGAAGCTTTCTTT. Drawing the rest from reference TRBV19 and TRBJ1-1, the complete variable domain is DGGITQSPKYLFRKEGQNVTLSCEQNLNHDAMYWYRQDPGQGLRLIYYSQIVNDFQKGDIAEGYSVSREKKESFPLTVTSAQKNPTAFYLCASSIAPQGTEAFFGQGTRLTVV.

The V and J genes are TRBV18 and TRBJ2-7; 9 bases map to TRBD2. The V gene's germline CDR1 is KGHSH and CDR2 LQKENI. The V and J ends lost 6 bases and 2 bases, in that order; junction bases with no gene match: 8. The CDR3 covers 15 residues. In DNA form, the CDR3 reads TGTGCCAGCTCTCGCACTAGCGGGCCTACCTACGAGCAGTACTTC. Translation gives CASSRTSGPTYEQYF. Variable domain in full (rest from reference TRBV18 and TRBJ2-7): NAGVMQNPRHLVRRRGQEARLRCSPMKGHSHVYWYRQLPEEGLKFMVYLQKENIIDESGMPKERFSAEFPKEGPSILRIQQVVRGDSAAYFCASSRTSGPTYEQYFGPGTRLTVT.